The subject of this entry is one T cell receptor (beta chain). Its target is unknown. The source of the PBMCs was less than 12 ml of fresh peripheral blood. The record originates from a study of T cells in Graves' hyperthyroidism and ophthalmopathy. Study results and caveats: The model identified upcoming ophthalmopathy a median about 6.5 months ahead of onset. Ophthalmopathy and stable hyperthyroidism were separated by a 13 V-J model.

The CDR3 regions of TCR beta were amplified from RNA transcripts. TCR CDR3 underwent first-round RT-PCR with the HTBI primer set. TCRdb ran MiXCR on the multiplex PCR reads and lists one entry per CDR3 protein. This sample yields around 420,000 distinct CDR3 sequences, of which about an eighth are seen a single time; 5% to 6.5% belongs to the top ten. From germline, CDR1 is DFQATT and CDR2 SNEGSKA (reference sequence). V dropped 6 bases and J dropped 6 bases, with 21 bases sitting between them. The CDR3 spans 14 residues. Specimen: blood. The receptor's source is a woman aged 18-29 years with Graves' hyperthyroidism. V gene TRBV20-1 combines with J gene TRBJ2-7; a possible D gene is TRBD2 (7 bases). The CDR3: CSAQGSGGGSEQYF. The CDR3 nucleotides read TGCAGTGCCCAGGGAAGTGGGGGGGGCTCCGAGCAGTACTTC.